This TCR beta chain stems from a study of T cell responses to AZD1222 COVID-19 vaccine. This CDR3 spans 16 amino acids. Looked up from germline, CDR1 is SGHTA and CDR2 is FQGNSA. Trimming took off 2 bases at V and 11 bases at J, with 24 bases between the two ends. Measured with immunoSEQ multiplex PCR; TCRdb has only the in-frame clones, and not every one. The table records roughly 120,000 clones, roughly 93% of them present only once. This rearrangement joins TRBV7-2 to TRBJ1-1, with D unresolved. The source material was peripheral blood, sampled on day 0 of AZD1222 vaccination. The receptor was derived from an adult in good health. The CDR3 reads CASSLSRLGGEVGAFF. CDR3 nucleotides: TGTGCCAGCAGCTTAAGCAGACTGGGCGGGGAAGTCGGGGCTTTCTTT.